These T cell receptor beta chains were read from a single sample in a study of OX40 agonist ivuxolimab in advanced cancers. The assay was immunoSEQ multiplex PCR, and TCRdb's table has in-frame clones only and misses some. The table lists 70,000 to 80,000 clones, around nine tenths of them singletons. The sequencing used CD4+ or CD8+ T cells sorted from blood, collected in a trial of the OX40 agonist ivuxolimab. These receptors all come from an adult with an advanced solid tumor such as melanoma, head and neck, liver or kidney cancer. Each CDR3 is given with its conserved first and last residue. Each record gives: CDR3 protein, CDR3 DNA, V gene, D gene, CDR3 length, clone size, J gene. The D gene is left open where the match is weak. Clone size is shown for a subset of rows, as once, few, many or a class of expanded clone.

CASSLSGTGGAYGYTF TGTGCCAGCAGCTTATCTGGGACAGGGGGGGCTTATGGCTACACCTTC TRBV7-9 TRBD1 16 few TRBJ1-2
CASSYSGQGAPEAFF TGTGCCAGCAGTTACTCCGGACAGGGGGCCCCTGAAGCTTTCTTT TRBV6-5 TRBD1 15 few TRBJ1-1
CSVQDRGFGANVLTF TGCAGCGTGCAGGACAGGGGATTCGGGGCCAACGTCCTGACTTTC TRBV29-1 TRBD1 15 - TRBJ2-6
CASSASTRGGYTF TGTGCCAGCAGCGCGAGCACTAGGGGTGGCTACACCTTC TRBV7-3 - 13 - TRBJ1-2
CASSMTADTEAFF TGTGCCAGTAGTATGACGGCGGACACTGAAGCTTTCTTT TRBV19 - 13 - TRBJ1-1
CASSPTGQGLHF TGTGCCAGCAGTCCGACGGGACAGGGCCTCCACTTT TRBV28 TRBD1 12 few TRBJ1-6
CASSLALGTTEAFF TGTGCCAGCAGCTTGGCGTTGGGGACAACCGAAGCTTTCTTT TRBV5-4 - 14 - TRBJ1-1
CAISAEDEASF TGTGCCATCAGTGCAGAAGATGAAGCTTCCTTT TRBV10-3 - 11 - TRBJ1-1
CASKFGTVRGTEAFF TGTGCCAGCAAGTTCGGGACAGTCCGAGGGACTGAAGCTTTCTTT TRBV6-5 TRBD1 15 - TRBJ1-1
CASSLGGEANEKLFF TGTGCCAGCAGTTTGGGGGGGGAAGCCAATGAAAAACTGTTTTTT TRBV28 - 15 - TRBJ1-4
CAWKLGQGARQYF TGTGCCTGGAAGCTGGGACAGGGGGCAAGGCAGTACTTC TRBV30 TRBD1 13 once TRBJ2-7
CASSEAGNQPQHF TGTGCCAGCAGTGAAGCAGGGAATCAGCCCCAGCATTTT TRBV2 - 13 - TRBJ1-5
CASSLAGGMNEQYF TGTGCCAGCAGCTTAGCAGGGGGCATGAACGAGCAGTACTTC TRBV7-8 TRBD1 14 - TRBJ2-7
CASSPRGRAGHTGELFF TGTGCCAGCAGCCCCCGGGGGAGGGCAGGGCACACCGGGGAGCTGTTTTTT TRBV5-4 TRBD2 17 few TRBJ2-2
CASAGSGAPQPQHF TGTGCCAGCGCTGGGTCGGGGGCACCTCAGCCCCAGCATTTT TRBV25-1 - 14 - TRBJ1-5
CASSTRTGSYEQYF TGTGCCAGCAGCACTAGGACAGGGTCCTACGAGCAGTACTTC TRBV5-5 TRBD1 14 - TRBJ2-7
CASSQVSLTLKQFF TGCGCCAGCAGCCAAGTTAGTCTGACCCTCAAGCAGTTCTTC TRBV4-1 - 14 - TRBJ2-1